Below, 27 T cell receptor beta chains from the same sample are listed, as sequenced in a study of T cell responses to AZD1222 COVID-19 vaccine. Libraries were prepared by immunoSEQ multiplex PCR; TCRdb keeps only in-frame clonotypes and omits some of them. This sample has fewer than 200,000 clones, with around 89% found just once. This material consisted of peripheral blood, taken on day 0 of AZD1222 vaccination. All receptors derive from an adult in good health.

The sample holds one count of this clone. The chain couples TRBV6-1 to TRBJ1-3, with 10 bases lining up with TRBD1. The CDR3 runs to 16 residues. The V segment lost 4 bases and the J segment 3 bases; nucleotides outside the gene matches: 6. Germline CDR1 MNHNS, CDR2 SASEGT. The CDR3 spells CASSAGQGFGGNTIYF. Written as DNA, the CDR3 is TGTGCCAGCAGTGCGGGACAGGGGTTCGGTGGAAACACCATATATTTT.

This clone was observed once. The chain carries TRBV7-2 and TRBJ2-3; 7 bases agree with TRBD2. The V and J ends lost 1 base and 5 bases, in that order; junction bases with no gene match: 6. The CDR3 runs to 15 residues. In germline, CDR1 is SGHTA, CDR2 FQGNSA. The CDR3 loop reads CASSLDRTSLDTQYF. The CDR3 nucleotides read TGTGCCAGCAGCTTAGACCGGACTAGTCTAGATACGCAGTATTTT.

The V gene is TRBV28, the J gene TRBJ1-2, with unresolved D. Germline V gene sequence: CDR1 MDHEN, CDR2 SYDVKM. The CDR3 spans 15 residues. V lost 9 bases to trimming and J lost 4 bases, with 21 bases between them. The CDR3 spells CASTAGRELSYGYTF. The CDR3 DNA follows: TGTGCCAGTACTGCCGGGAGGGAATTGAGCTATGGCTACACCTTC.

The J gene is TRBJ2-1, the V gene TRBV5-8; D call uncertain. Deletions cut 0 bases from V and 9 bases from J, with 13 bases between. Germline V gives CDR1 SGHTS, CDR2 YDEGEE. This CDR3 is 14 amino acids long. Here the CDR3 reads CASSLGWTHAEQFF. In nucleotides, the CDR3 is TGTGCCAGCAGCTTGGGGTGGACCCACGCTGAGCAGTTCTTC.

This sequence joins TRBV29-1 and TRBJ2-2, with a tentative D call TRBD2 (5 bases). CDR3 length equals 12 residues. Trimming took 7 bases from V and 4 from J, leaving 10 bases between them. In germline, CDR1 is SQVTM, CDR2 ANQGSEA. This CDR3 reads CSALLGTGELFF. Written as DNA, the CDR3 is TGCAGCGCTCTACTAGGCACCGGGGAGCTGTTTTTT.

V usage is TRBV2 and J usage is TRBJ1-6; D is ambiguous. CDR3 length: 13 amino acids. CDR1 is SNHLY, CDR2 FYNNEI, per germline. V shed 7 bases and J shed 5 bases, with 9 bases lying between them. CDR3 sequence: CASMQSNNSPLHF. The DNA of the CDR3 is TGTGCCAGCATGCAGTCGAATAATTCACCCCTCCACTTT. Variable domain in full (rest from reference TRBV2 and TRBJ1-6): EPEVTQTPSHQVTQMGQEVILRCVPISNHLYFYWYRQILGQKVEFLVSFYNNEISEKSEIFDDQFSVERPDGSNFTLKIRSTKLEDSAMYFCASMQSNNSPLHFGNGTRLTVT.

V and J are TRBV6-2 or TRBV6-3 and TRBJ2-7; D might be TRBD1 or TRBD2, each matching 5 bases. The CDR3 extends over 15 amino acids. Germline CDR1 and CDR2: MNHEY and SVGEGT. The V gene lost 5 bases and the J gene lost 1 base, with 15 bases spanning the gap. CDR3 nucleotide sequence: TGTGCCAGCAGTACGGGACGGATGGGGTCCTACGAGCAGTACTTC. Translated: CASSTGRMGSYEQYF.

The chain couples TRBV7-9 to TRBJ1-4; 10 positions match TRBD1. Per the germline V gene, CDR1 is SEHNR and CDR2 is FQNEAQ (reference sequence). The CDR3 length is 16 residues. The junction had 7 bases not matched to a gene; V was cut back by 5 bases and J by 4 bases. The chain's CDR3 is CASSLDRGRVNEKLFF. The CDR3 bases are TGTGCCAGCAGCCTAGACAGGGGGCGAGTTAATGAAAAACTGTTTTTT.

J is TRBJ2-1 and V is TRBV28; no clear D. CDR3 size: 11 residues. V lost 5 bases and J lost 7, with 6 bases in between. CDR1 and CDR2 from the germline V gene are MDHEN and SYDVKM. The CDR3 reads CASSHGNEQFF. CDR3 DNA: TGTGCCAGCAGTCACGGAAATGAGCAGTTCTTC.

The count of this clone is one. The sample contains more than one DNA sequence encoding this CDR3. This chain joins TRBV25-1 and TRBJ2-7; D gene ambiguous. The CDR3 contains 11 residues. V shed 7 bases and J shed 0 bases, with 4 bases lying between them. CDR1 MGHDK and CDR2 SYGVNS come from the germline V gene. The CDR3 DNA follows: TGTGCCAGCAAGGGCTCCTACGAGCAGTACTTC. Translating it yields CASKGSYEQYF.

J is TRBJ2-3 and V is TRBV5-5; 10 bases are a match to TRBD2. The CDR3 contains 17 residues. Germline loops: CDR1 SGHKS, CDR2 YYEKEE (reference sequence). Losses at the gene ends were 0 bases for V and 1 base for J; bases not matched to a gene: 5. CDR3 region: CASSLVVGTSGTDTQYF. DNA for the CDR3: TGTGCCAGCAGCTTGGTAGTGGGGACTAGCGGCACAGATACGCAGTATTTT.

V gene TRBV19 combines with J gene TRBJ1-1; 10 bases fit TRBD1. V trimming: 8 bases; J trimming: 5 bases; junction bases outside the gene matches: 17. Germline lookup yields CDR1 LNHDA and CDR2 SQIVND (reference sequence). This CDR3 is built from 17 residues. The CDR3 sequence is CASGTGTGVLGGTEAFF. In DNA form, the CDR3 reads TGTGCCAGTGGAACCGGGACAGGGGTTCTCGGTGGGACTGAAGCTTTCTTT.

This clone was detected once. This chain uses TRBV19 with TRBJ1-3; D is ambiguous. Germline loops: CDR1 LNHDA, CDR2 SQIVND (reference sequence). V lost 7 bases and J lost 4, with 11 bases in between. This CDR3 spans 13 amino acids. The chain's CDR3 is CASTPRGGNTIYF. The CDR3 DNA sequence: TGTGCCAGTACCCCGCGAGGGGGAAACACCATATATTTT.

V gene TRBV11-2 combines with J gene TRBJ1-4; D is unresolved. CDR3 length: 14 amino acids. Trimming removed 2 bases at V and 5 bases at J, with 9 bases between. Germline V gives CDR1 SGHAT, CDR2 FQNNGV. CDR3 sequence (DNA): TGTGCCAGCAGCTTAATGGGGATCAATGAAAAACTGTTTTTT. Translating it yields CASSLMGINEKLFF.

The chain carries TRBV7-2 and TRBJ1-4; a possible D gene is TRBD1 (5 bases). CDR3 length: 12 amino acids. From germline, CDR1 is SGHTA and CDR2 FQGNSA. V lost 3 bases, J lost 11 bases, and 10 bases lay in between. The CDR3 nucleotides read TGTGCCAGCAGCTTCTCCGAGGGGAAACTGTTTTTT. Translated: CASSFSEGKLFF.

In DNA form, the CDR3 reads TGTGCCAGCAGCGTAGATTTATCCTTCGGACTCGGCTACACCTTC. Translated: CASSVDLSFGLGYTF. The genes are TRBV9 and TRBJ1-2; no clear D gene. The CDR3 spans 15 residues. Between the trimmed V and J ends, which lost 0 bases and 8 bases, there was a span of 17 bases. Germline V gives CDR1 SGDLS, CDR2 YYNGEE.

The chain is built from TRBV6-1 and TRBJ1-6; unclear D gene. The CDR3 contains 12 residues. Germline V gene sequence: CDR1 MNHNS, CDR2 SASEGT. V gave up 5 bases and J gave up 9 bases, with 8 bases separating them. The CDR3 coding sequence is TGTGCCAGCAGTCCCAGGTTTTCACCCCTCCACTTT. Translating gives CASSPRFSPLHF.

The V call is TRBV19, the J call TRBJ2-2; no reliable D call. This CDR3 has 14 residues. Deletions cut 7 bases from V and 0 bases from J, with 9 bases between. CDR1 LNHDA and CDR2 SQIVND come from the germline V gene (reference sequence). The CDR3 DNA is TGTGCCAGTACCCGACTCCCGAACACCGGGGAGCTGTTTTTT. As protein: CASTRLPNTGELFF.

V and J are TRBV18 and TRBJ1-6, with 9 bases identical to TRBD1. J lost 3 bases, V lost 1 base, and 1 base had no gene match. Germline-derived CDR1 and CDR2 are KGHSH and LQKENI. This CDR3 contains 16 residues. The CDR3: CASSPRTGDYNSPLHF. CDR3 nucleotides: TGTGCCAGCTCACCACGGACAGGGGACTATAATTCACCCCTCCACTTT.

The sample holds one count of this clone. The chain has TRBV5-1 and TRBJ1-5; D unclear. From germline, CDR1 is SGHRS and CDR2 YFSETQ. The CDR3 is 15 amino acids. Trimming pared 4 bases from V and 0 bases from J, leaving 11 bases between. The CDR3 region has the DNA TGCGCCAGCAGCGCCCTGGGCAATAGCAATCAGCCCCAGCATTTT. Translating it yields CASSALGNSNQPQHF.

This clone was seen a handful of times. Other DNA sequences in the same sample also yield this CDR3. V is TRBV18 and J is TRBJ2-1; 9 bases line up with TRBD2. The junction had 3 bases not matched to a gene; V was cut back by 1 base and J by 5 bases. The CDR3 consists of 15 residues. CDR1 and CDR2 (germline): KGHSH, LQKENI. The CDR3 region has the DNA TGTGCCAGCTCACCACTAGCGGGGGACGACAATGAGCAGTTCTTC. The encoded protein is CASSPLAGDDNEQFF. The whole variable domain, remainder taken from reference TRBV18 and TRBJ2-1, is NAGVMQNPRHLVRRRGQEARLRCSPMKGHSHVYWYRQLPEEGLKFMVYLQKENIIDESGMPKERFSAEFPKEGPSILRIQQVVRGDSAAYFCASSPLAGDDNEQFFGPGTRLTVL.

This clone has just one count. J is TRBJ2-5 and V is TRBV9, with 7 bases that match TRBD1. The germline V gene has CDR1 SGDLS and CDR2 YYNGEE. Trimming at V came to 3 bases and at J to 2 bases, leaving 4 bases not matched to a gene. The CDR3 spans 14 residues. The CDR3 loop reads CASSAGTVQETQYF. The CDR3 DNA reads TGTGCCAGCAGCGCCGGGACAGTACAAGAGACCCAGTACTTC.

This clone was recorded once. V usage is TRBV30 and J usage is TRBJ2-1; D is unresolved. From germline, CDR1 is GTSNPN and CDR2 SVGIG (reference sequence). This CDR3 region has 15 residues. Trimming removed 3 bases at V and 8 bases at J, with 20 bases between. The CDR3 DNA sequence: TGTGCCTGGAGCCCTAACACGGGCCGCATATATGAGCAGTTCTTC. It yields the protein CAWSPNTGRIYEQFF. The full variable domain, with the rest looked up from reference TRBV30 and TRBJ2-1, is SQTIHQWPATLVQPVGSPLSLECTVEGTSNPNLYWYRQAAGRGLQLLFYSVGIGQISSEVPQNLSASRPQDRQFILSSKKLLLSDSGFYLCAWSPNTGRIYEQFFGPGTRLTVL.

This chain joins TRBV5-5 and TRBJ1-5; D possibly corresponds to TRBD1 (6 bases). The CDR3 has 15 amino acids. The germline CDR1 and CDR2 sequences are SGHKS and YYEKEE (reference sequence). V was pared by 4 bases and J by 6 bases, with 17 bases between. DNA of the CDR3: TGTGCCAGCAGCAATTCCAGGGGCCAGGGTCAGCCCCAGCATTTT. Translation gives CASSNSRGQGQPQHF.

This clone was seen a single time. This chain's CDR3 is CAWSVWGLANYGYTF. The CDR3 DNA sequence: TGTGCCTGGAGTGTATGGGGCCTAGCAAACTATGGCTACACCTTC. The rearrangement joins TRBV30 to TRBJ1-2, with a possible D match to TRBD1 (5 bases). The V end lost 0 bases, the J end lost 2 bases, and 13 bases lay between the germline ends. This CDR3 is built from 15 residues. Germline V gene data show CDR1 as GTSNPN and CDR2 as SVGIG (reference sequence).

This clone was seen more than once but under ten times. This chain links TRBV3-1 (or the pseudogene TRBV3-2) with TRBJ2-2; D is ambiguous. Germline CDR1 LGHDT, CDR2 YNNKEL (reference sequence). The CDR3 is 12 amino acids. Trimming left V 1 base short and J 9 bases short, with 6 bases between. The CDR3 coding sequence is TGTGCCAGCAGCCAAGTATCCAGGGAGCTGTTTTTT. Its translation is CASSQVSRELFF.

This chain links TRBV28 with TRBJ2-1; 9 positions agree with TRBD1. The germline V gene has CDR1 MDHEN and CDR2 SYDVKM. V was clipped by 4 bases and J by 8 bases; unmatched bases: 12. The CDR3 sequence is 16 residues long. The CDR3 protein is CASSSTGTGPRDEQFF. The DNA of the CDR3 is TGTGCCAGCAGTTCGACCGGGACAGGGCCACGGGATGAGCAGTTCTTC. The variable domain in full, with the rest retrieved from reference TRBV28 and TRBJ2-1, is DVKVTQSSRYLVKRTGEKVFLECVQDMDHENMFWYRQDPGLGLRLIYFSYDVKMKEKGDIPEGYSVSREKKERFSLILESASTNQTSMYLCASSSTGTGPRDEQFFGPGTRLTVL.